Listed here are 5 T cell receptor beta chains from one sample, sequenced in a study of shared clonotypes between healthy human individuals. The assay was immunoSEQ multiplex PCR, and TCRdb's table has in-frame clones only and misses some. The data show about 480,000 clones, 60% to 80% seen once. Sequencing was performed on PBMCs. These receptor sequences come from a woman aged 40 to 55 in good health. Some clones in this sample may be carry-over from other donors' samples.

The chain joins TRBV28 to TRBJ2-2, with D hard to call. Deletions cut 3 bases from V and 7 bases from J, with 3 bases between. Germline values: CDR1 MDHEN, CDR2 SYDVKM. CDR3 size: 11 residues. The CDR3 loop reads CASSLNGELFF. The DNA for the CDR3 is TGTGCCAGCAGTTTGAACGGGGAGCTGTTTTTT.

This clone came up many times. The rearrangement links TRBV27 to TRBJ2-7; 15 positions match TRBD2. Germline CDR1 MNHEY, CDR2 SMNVEV (reference sequence). This CDR3 spans 17 amino acids. V lost 5 bases and J lost 0; bases outside the gene matches: 5. The CDR3 bases are TGTGCCAGCAGTGGGTGGACTAGCGGGAGGGACTCCTACGAGCAGTACTTC. It is translated as CASSGWTSGRDSYEQYF.

CDR3 DNA: TGTGCCAGCAGCTTGGTGGTGGTTCACTCCTACAATGAGCAGTTCTTC. Its protein is CASSLVVVHSYNEQFF. The J gene is TRBJ2-1, the V gene TRBV5-6; no firm D call. This CDR3 region has 16 residues. The germline CDR1 and CDR2 sequences are SGHDT and YYEEEE. Trimming removed 0 bases from V and 0 bases from J, with 10 bases in between.

The gene calls are TRBV14 and TRBJ2-5, with 11 bases aligning to TRBD1. CDR1 is SGHDN, CDR2 FVKESK, per germline. This CDR3 is 19 amino acids long. V trimming: 3 bases; J trimming: 2 bases; junction bases outside the gene matches: 14. CDR3 nucleotides: TGTGCCAGCAGCCACCGGGGCCCTGGACAGGGGGCGGTTCAAGAGACCCAGTACTTC. Amino acids: CASSHRGPGQGAVQETQYF.

The chain has TRBV27 and TRBJ2-5, with 9 bases that match TRBD1. V lost 6 bases and J lost 5; bases outside the gene matches: 4. The CDR3 contains 13 residues. Germline CDR1 and CDR2: MNHEY and SMNVEV (reference sequence). The CDR3 loop reads CASRTGGGETQYF. The DNA of the CDR3 is TGTGCCAGCAGAACAGGGGGCGGGGAGACCCAGTACTTC.